This is a list of T cell receptor beta chains from one sample in a study of cytomegalovirus exposure and HLA in healthy donors. Clones were read by immunoSEQ multiplex PCR, and TCRdb kept only the in-frame ones, dropping some. Of about 160,000 clones in the sample, approximately 74% are singletons; the top ten hold over 2.5%. Input material: PBMCs. The receptors were sampled from a woman aged 30 to 39 in good health and CMV-seronegative. Both conserved end residues are part of each CDR3. Each record gives: J gene, clone size, D gene, V gene, CDR3 DNA, CDR3 protein. The D gene is left open where the match is weak. Clone size, where shown, is once, few, many, or a class for clones that have expanded.

>TRBJ2-5|NA|TRBD2|TRBV10-3
TGTGCCATCAGTGGAGGGACTACCCAAGAGACCCAGTACTTC
CAISGGTTQETQYF
>TRBJ2-2|NA|TRBD2|TRBV28
TGTGCCAGCACCAAAACTCGGGGTAGCGGGAGTTTGAACACCGGGGAGCTGTTTTTT
CASTKTRGSGSLNTGELFF
>TRBJ2-7|NA|NA|TRBV7-8
TGTGCCAGCAGCCCAGACACCTCCTACGAGCAGTACTTC
CASSPDTSYEQYF
>TRBJ2-5|NA|NA|TRBV18
TGTGCCAGCTCAGCGGGACAGAACCAAGAGACCCAGTACTTC
CASSAGQNQETQYF
>TRBJ1-1|NA|NA|TRBV6-5
TGTGCCAGCAGTGAAGGACTGGAGGGCACTGAAGCTTTCTTT
CASSEGLEGTEAFF
>TRBJ2-7|NA|NA|TRBV19
TGTGCCAGTAGTCCAATCGACAGGTCCTACGAGCAGTACTTC
CASSPIDRSYEQYF
>TRBJ1-5|once|NA|TRBV28
TGTGCCAGCATTTCTAGCGTCGAGACAGCGGGATCGCCCCAGCATTTT
CASISSVETAGSPQHF
>TRBJ2-1|NA|NA|TRBV7-2
TGTGCCAGCAGCTTTAAAGGGGCCACTGAGCAGTTCTTC
CASSFKGATEQFF
>TRBJ1-4|once|NA|TRBV2
TGTGCCAGCAGTGGTCAGGGGACAACTAATGAAAAACTGTTTTTT
CASSGQGTTNEKLFF
>TRBJ2-5|NA|TRBD2|TRBV2
TGTGCCAGCAGACTTAGCGGGGCGGAGACCCAGTACTTC
CASRLSGAETQYF
>TRBJ2-5|NA|NA|TRBV9
TGTGCCAGCAGCTCCTACGGCACCGAGGTAGGAGAGACCCAGTACTTC
CASSSYGTEVGETQYF
>TRBJ1-5|NA|NA|TRBV2
TGTGCCAGCGGAAGACAGCTTGATCAGCCCCAGCATTTT
CASGRQLDQPQHF
>TRBJ1-1|NA|NA|TRBV29-1
TGCAGCGTGGAAAACGCGGGGTCGTGGACTGAAGCTTTCTTT
CSVENAGSWTEAFF
>TRBJ2-2|NA|TRBD1|TRBV7-2
TGTGCCAGCAGCCTTAGGACAGGGGCCACCGGGGAGCTGTTTTTT
CASSLRTGATGELFF
>TRBJ1-6|few|NA|TRBV13
TGTGCCAGCAGCTTATCTCCCAGCTCCTATAATTCACCCCTCCACTTT
CASSLSPSSYNSPLHF
>TRBJ2-1|once|NA|TRBV29-1
TGCAGCGTTGAAGGAGGTGGTCCCCGTTCGTACAATGAGCAGTTCTTC
CSVEGGGPRSYNEQFF
>TRBJ1-5|few|TRBD1|TRBV27
TGTGCCAGCAGTCAGAGACAGGGCCAGCCCCAGCATTTT
CASSQRQGQPQHF